These 32 T cell receptor beta chains were sequenced from one sample in a study of a mutant IDH1 vaccine in newly diagnosed glioma. What these receptors recognize is not known. Noted time point: week 11, during vaccination. Mutant IDH1 20-mer peptide, at 300 ug, made up each vaccine dose, with topical imiquimod. The data were produced by immunoSEQ multiplex PCR, yet TCRdb's version contains in-frame clones alone and is incomplete. Here the sample spans about 120,000 clones, about four fifths being singletons. The specimen comprised PBMCs, sampled from a glioma patient whose treatment included an IDH1 peptide vaccine. The source of these receptors is a man between 40 and 49 years old with glioma.

This rearrangement joins TRBV7-9 to TRBJ1-4; TRBD1 is a possible D gene (6 bases). There are 15 residues in the CDR3. Germline CDR1 SEHNR, CDR2 FQNEAQ (reference sequence). Trimming took 1 base from V and 4 from J, leaving 10 bases between them. CDR3 in DNA: TGTGCCAGCAGCTTAGGTGACAGGTTTAATGAAAAACTGTTTTTT. Its protein product is CASSLGDRFNEKLFF.

The chain uses TRBV2 and TRBJ2-7, with 7 nucleotides matching TRBD1. J gave up 5 bases and V 6 bases, and 10 bases lay outside the gene matches. Germline V CDR1 and CDR2: SNHLY, FYNNEI. This CDR3 contains 14 residues. The chain's CDR3 is CASRRIDRVHEQYF. CDR3 in DNA: TGTGCCAGCAGGAGAATAGACAGGGTCCACGAGCAGTACTTC.

The CDR3 region has the DNA TGTGCCAGCAGTTACTCGCCCTTGGGGGAAAACTATGGCTACACCTTC. It translates to CASSYSPLGENYGYTF. V usage is TRBV6-6 and J usage is TRBJ1-2, with D tentatively TRBD1 (5 bases). Germline assignment: CDR1 MNHNY and CDR2 SVGAGI (reference sequence). V dropped 0 bases and J dropped 2 bases, with 13 bases sitting between them. The CDR3 sequence is 16 residues long.

V gene TRBV4-1 combines with J gene TRBJ2-3; a possible D gene is TRBD1 (5 bases). This CDR3 has 16 residues. Looked up from germline, CDR1 is MGHRA and CDR2 is YSYEKL. Trimming pared 0 bases from V and 4 bases from J, leaving 14 bases between. CDR3: CASSQDRAGRPDTQYF. The DNA of the CDR3 is TGCGCCAGCAGCCAAGATCGGGCAGGGCGTCCAGATACGCAGTATTTT.

V usage is TRBV5-1 and J usage is TRBJ1-2; 8 nucleotides align to TRBD1. The J segment lost 8 bases and the V segment lost 4 bases, leaving 13 bases of the junction unmatched. The germline V gene has CDR1 SGHRS and CDR2 YFSETQ. This CDR3 is built from 15 residues. DNA for the CDR3: TGCGCCAGCAGCCATCATCCTCAGGGGGCGGACGGCTACACCTTC. Encoded protein: CASSHHPQGADGYTF.

V and J are TRBV2 and TRBJ2-2, with 12 bases lining up with TRBD2. This CDR3 region has 15 residues. From germline, CDR1 is SNHLY and CDR2 FYNNEI. Trimming cost V 7 bases and J 6 bases; bases outside gene matches: 6. The CDR3 nucleotides are TGTGCCAGCACGGTGCTAGCGGGAGGGCCCGGGGAGCTGTTTTTT. Encoded protein: CASTVLAGGPGELFF.

The rearrangement uses TRBV5-6 and TRBJ2-1; 7 positions match TRBD2. Germline V CDR1 and CDR2: SGHDT, YYEEEE. CDR3 length: 15 residues. J lost 9 bases, V lost 0 bases, and 9 bases had no gene match. This CDR3 reads CASSLAFGGRGEQFF. CDR3 bases: TGTGCCAGCAGCTTGGCCTTCGGGGGGAGAGGTGAGCAGTTCTTC.

The chain uses TRBV10-3 and TRBJ2-7; a possible D gene is TRBD1 (5 bases). The CDR3 is made up of 14 amino acids. V was pared by 4 bases and J by 1 base, with 11 bases between. Germline assignment: CDR1 ENHRY and CDR2 SYGVKD. The CDR3 DNA reads as TGTGCCATCAGTGTAGGGGCCCTATCCTACGAGCAGTACTTC. The encoded protein is CAISVGALSYEQYF.

The V call is TRBV27, the J call TRBJ2-3, with a weak D call TRBD2 (6 bases). The CDR3 has 14 residues. Trimming took off 2 bases at V and 4 bases at J, with 10 bases between the two ends. Looked up from germline, CDR1 is MNHEY and CDR2 is SMNVEV (reference sequence). The CDR3, as DNA: TGTGCCAGCAGTTTAAGGAGGGGAGCAGATACGCAGTATTTT. This sequence encodes CASSLRRGADTQYF.

V gene TRBV11-2 combines with J gene TRBJ2-3; a possible D gene is TRBD1 (6 bases). The germline V gene has CDR1 SGHAT and CDR2 FQNNGV. V lost 5 bases, J lost 5 bases, and 17 bases lay in between. CDR3 length: 15 amino acids. The CDR3 DNA sequence: TGTGCCAGCAGCCCGGGACACGCCTTCGGAGATACGCAGTATTTT. It encodes CASSPGHAFGDTQYF.

This clone has only one observation. This chain joins TRBV2 and TRBJ2-1; D unclear. V lost 8 bases, J lost 5 bases, and 16 bases lay in between. There are 14 residues in the CDR3. In germline, CDR1 is SNHLY, CDR2 FYNNEI. CDR3 sequence (DNA): TGTGCCAGCGCGCTTCGGATAAGGGACAATGAGCAGTTCTTC. Translated: CASALRIRDNEQFF.

V is TRBV11-2 and J is TRBJ1-1; TRBD1 agrees at 9 bases. J was trimmed by 8 bases and V by 5 bases; bases with no gene match: 12. The germline gives CDR1 SGHAT, CDR2 FQNNGV. CDR3 size: 15 residues. CDR3 residues: CASSPQDRGPKEAFF. The CDR3 nucleotides read TGTGCCAGCAGCCCACAGGACAGGGGCCCTAAAGAAGCTTTCTTT.

This clone was observed a few times. Additional DNA sequences in this sample encode the identical CDR3. The chain has TRBV15 and TRBJ1-2; TRBD1 is a possible D gene (5 bases). Trimming cost V 0 bases and J 5 bases, with 10 bases left between them. CDR3 size: 14 residues. The germline CDR1 and CDR2 sequences are LNHNV and YYDKDF (reference sequence). CDR3 DNA: TGTGCCACCAGCAGAGATGTCGGGGGGTATGGCTACACCTTC. It specifies CATSRDVGGYGYTF.

A few counts support this clone. This chain uses TRBV19 with TRBJ1-3; no clear D gene. Germline-derived CDR1 and CDR2 are LNHDA and SQIVND (reference sequence). With 3 bases removed from V and 2 bases from J, the gap between germline ends came to 8 bases. The CDR3 has 14 residues. The CDR3 here is CASSIGRAGNTIYF. CDR3 bases: TGTGCCAGTAGTATCGGGAGGGCTGGAAACACCATATATTTT.

Notes on this clone: Other DNA variants within this sample encode the same CDR3. The chain uses TRBV7-2 and TRBJ2-5; either TRBD1 or TRBD2 may fit D (6 bases each). Per germline, CDR1 SGHTA and CDR2 FQGNSA. Trimming removed 3 bases from V and 2 bases from J, with 13 bases in between. This CDR3 comprises 15 residues. The CDR3 spells CASSLAGGRQETQYF. DNA for the CDR3: TGTGCCAGCAGCTTGGCCGGGGGCCGACAAGAGACCCAGTACTTC.

The chain carries TRBV30 and TRBJ2-3; a possible D gene is TRBD2 (5 bases). CDR1 GTSNPN and CDR2 SVGIG come from the germline V gene (reference sequence). The CDR3 length is 14 residues. The ends were cut back, 7 bases at V and 6 bases at J, with 20 bases in the middle. CDR3 protein: CAYPTKPGGDTQYF. CDR3 coding DNA: TGTGCCTACCCCACGAAGCCGGGCGGGGATACGCAGTATTTT.

This chain links TRBV14 with TRBJ2-5, with 7 positions matching TRBD1. V lost 3 bases, J lost 4 bases, and 8 bases stayed unmatched. This CDR3 region has 15 residues. CDR1 is SGHDN and CDR2 is FVKESK in the germline V gene. In DNA form, the CDR3 reads TGTGCCAGCAGCCAGCCGACAGGGCGAGGAGAGACCCAGTACTTC. Translation gives CASSQPTGRGETQYF.

This chain joins TRBV11-2 and TRBJ2-7; tentative D call: TRBD2 (6 bases). The V gene's germline CDR1 is SGHAT and CDR2 FQNNGV. V shed 2 bases and J shed 3 bases, with 14 bases lying between them. The CDR3 length is 15 residues. CDR3 bases: TGTGCCAGCAGCTTAAATGTCGGGACTTTCTACGAGCAGTACTTC. As protein: CASSLNVGTFYEQYF.

In this sample, this clone turned up a few times. The V call is TRBV10-1, the J call TRBJ2-1; 14 bases are shared with TRBD2. The CDR3 has 15 residues. The trim removed 4 bases at V and 8 bases at J, leaving 4 bases unmatched. The germline V gene has CDR1 WNHNN and CDR2 SYGVQD (reference sequence). CDR3 in DNA: TGCGCCAGCAGTGGACTAGCGGGGGGGCAGGATGAGCAGTTCTTC. Protein sequence: CASSGLAGGQDEQFF.

The CDR3 sequence: CASSPDPSYEQYF. The CDR3 coding sequence is TGTGCCAGCAGTCCAGACCCGTCATACGAGCAGTACTTC. The rearrangement joins TRBV6-1 to TRBJ2-7; D uncertain. Per germline, CDR1 MNHNS and CDR2 SASEGT. The CDR3 spans 13 residues. Trimming cost V 5 bases and J 4 bases, with 12 bases left between them.

The V and J genes are TRBV15 and TRBJ2-7; no clear D gene. CDR1 LNHNV and CDR2 YYDKDF come from the germline V gene (reference sequence). Trimming removed 1 base from V and 2 bases from J, with 12 bases in between. The CDR3 has 15 residues. CDR3 amino acids: CATSRGREPPYEQYF. The CDR3 DNA reads TGTGCCACCAGCAGAGGAAGGGAACCACCCTACGAGCAGTACTTC.

The rearrangement joins TRBV4-2 to TRBJ1-1; D might be TRBD1 (6 bases). Deletions cut 1 base from V and 1 base from J, with 13 bases between. The CDR3 runs 16 residues. Germline loops: CDR1 LGHNA, CDR2 YNFKEQ. CDR3 sequence: CASSQGRTEWNTEAFF. The CDR3 DNA is TGTGCCAGCAGCCAAGGGAGGACAGAGTGGAACACTGAAGCTTTCTTT.

The chain couples TRBV7-2 to TRBJ1-1, with 10 bases identical to TRBD1. V lost 5 bases to trimming and J lost 12 bases; unmatched junction nucleotides: 18. Germline CDR1 reads SGHTA; CDR2 reads FQGNSA. The CDR3 runs to 16 residues. DNA for the CDR3: TGTGCCAGCAGCCCCATAGCTTTGGGACAGGGGAATTTACCTTTCTTT. This sequence encodes CASSPIALGQGNLPFF.

V and J are TRBV10-3 and TRBJ2-7; weak D call: TRBD2 (6 bases). The CDR3 is 14 amino acids. CDR1 and CDR2 (germline): ENHRY, SYGVKD. Between the trimmed V and J ends, which lost 3 bases and 6 bases, there was a span of 15 bases. CDR3 in amino acids: CAISDLAGSSEQYF. CDR3 nucleotides: TGTGCCATCAGTGATCTCGCCGGGAGTAGCGAGCAGTACTTC.

This sequence joins TRBV18 and TRBJ2-5; possibly TRBD2 for D (5 bases). Germline V CDR1 and CDR2: KGHSH, LQKENI. The CDR3 consists of 15 residues. V was clipped by 4 bases and J by 5 bases, with 17 bases between them. The CDR3 loop reads CASSHPLGRDETQYF. The CDR3 coding sequence is TGTGCCAGCTCACACCCACTAGGACGAGATGAGACCCAGTACTTC.

The rearrangement links TRBV5-1 to TRBJ2-7; 15 nucleotides agree with TRBD2. The CDR3 length is 17 residues. CDR1 SGHRS and CDR2 YFSETQ come from the germline V gene. Unmatched junction bases numbered 5, after V lost 4 bases and J lost 0 bases. CDR3: CASSPGLAGGSSYEQYF. CDR3 in DNA: TGCGCCAGCAGCCCGGGACTAGCGGGAGGTTCCTCCTACGAGCAGTACTTC.

The J gene is TRBJ1-5, the V gene TRBV27, with 7 bases aligning to TRBD1. J lost 4 bases, V lost 5 bases, and 5 bases had no gene match. The germline gives CDR1 MNHEY, CDR2 SMNVEV (reference sequence). The CDR3 contains 14 residues. DNA of the CDR3: TGTGCCAGCAGTCTAGAACAGGGGAATCAGCCCCAGCATTTT. Protein: CASSLEQGNQPQHF.

The chain recombines TRBV7-2 with TRBJ1-5; TRBD1 matches 8 bases. This CDR3 is 18 amino acids long. V dropped 1 base and J dropped 3; count of bases not matched to a gene: 11. Germline V gene lookup returns CDR1 SGHTA and CDR2 FQGNSA. The CDR3 coding sequence is TGTGCCAGCAGCTTAGGCCTCATAGGGACAGGCAACAATCAGCCCCAGCATTTT. Protein: CASSLGLIGTGNNQPQHF.

The CDR3 DNA reads as TGTGCCAGCAGTTACTTGACAGGGGGAGGTCGAGGCTACACCTTC. This translates into CASSYLTGGGRGYTF. This rearrangement joins TRBV6-5 to TRBJ1-2, with 9 bases lining up with TRBD1. Per germline, CDR1 MNHEY and CDR2 SVGAGI. With V trimmed by 1 base and J by 8 bases, 8 bases remained unmatched. There are 15 residues in the CDR3.

The chain couples TRBV9 to TRBJ2-6; tentatively, D is TRBD1 (5 bases). The CDR3 is 18 residues long. CDR1 and CDR2 (germline): SGDLS, YYNGEE. With 4 bases removed from V and 0 bases from J, the gap between germline ends came to 17 bases. The CDR3 sequence is CASSTFDRAVSGANVLTF. The CDR3 DNA sequence: TGTGCCAGCAGCACATTCGACAGAGCCGTCTCTGGGGCCAACGTCCTGACTTTC.

The V and J genes are TRBV9 and TRBJ1-1; D is undetermined. Between the trimmed V and J ends, which lost 0 bases and 6 bases, there was a span of 12 bases. The CDR3 covers 14 residues. Germline assignment: CDR1 SGDLS and CDR2 YYNGEE. The DNA of the CDR3 is TGTGCCAGCAGCGTAGACGTGGTGACGGCTGAAGCTTTCTTT. It encodes CASSVDVVTAEAFF.

The V gene is TRBV11-2, the J gene TRBJ2-1, with 7 bases aligning to TRBD2. The CDR3 covers 15 residues. Germline V gene sequence: CDR1 SGHAT, CDR2 FQNNGV. V gave up 6 bases and J gave up 2 bases; unmatched junction bases: 7. CDR3 bases: TGTGCCAGCAGACCACCGGGACTAACCTACAATGAGCAGTTCTTC. This codes for CASRPPGLTYNEQFF.